This T cell receptor (beta chain) was sequenced in a study of cytomegalovirus exposure and HLA in healthy donors. For the study at large: T cells numbering some 170 million yielded 100 million to 120 million unique TCR beta sequences in an earlier analysis. Study-level findings and limits: About 87% or about 30% of the time was how often most TCR beta V segments were productive, according to an earlier analysis. As confirmed in vitro, three CMV-associated chains were specific for CMV antigens.

Points on this clone: Its cognate antigen is unknown.

The PCR used 60 Vbeta and 13 Jbeta primers. The table came from immunoSEQ multiplex PCR; TCRdb's copy has only in-frame clones and leaves some out. The table lists about 180,000 clones, over 60% of them singletons. After removal of 0 bases from V and 4 bases from J, the junction contained 8 bases not matched to a gene. Looked up from germline, CDR1 is LNHNV and CDR2 is YYDKDF (reference sequence). This CDR3 has 16 amino acids. Sequencing input: PBMCs. This TCR was sampled from a middle-aged man in good health and CMV-seronegative. This chain uses TRBV15 with TRBJ2-7, with 8 bases fitting TRBD1. The CDR3 DNA sequence: TGTGCCACCAGCAGAGATCTCCCTGGACAGGGATACGAGCAGTACTTC. Its translation is CATSRDLPGQGYEQYF.